The sequence of this TCR beta chain was determined in a study of T cell responses to AZD1222 COVID-19 vaccine. Overall study findings and caveats: The sample set comprised mostly white British donors with more females, and clonal diversity was possibly underestimated. Spike-specific TCRs gained breadth and depth after people received two AZD1222 doses. The reported proportion of spike-specific TCRs targeting unmutated variant regions was nearly half.

Only in-frame clones appear in the TCRdb table, and some are missing; sequencing was by immunoSEQ multiplex PCR. Of under 100,000 clones in the sample, around 90% were seen once. V dropped 3 bases and J dropped 0 bases, with 18 bases sitting between them. CDR1 is DFQATT and CDR2 is SNEGSKA in the germline V gene (reference sequence). The CDR3 spans 16 residues. On this clone: Its antigen is as yet unknown.

The sample in question was peripheral blood, obtained on day 0 of AZD1222 vaccination. The chain uses TRBV20-1 and TRBJ2-7, with unresolved D. The receptor comes from an adult in good health. The CDR3 loop reads CSASEGAPYSSYEQYF. In DNA, the CDR3 is TGCAGTGCTAGTGAAGGCGCCCCTTATAGCTCCTACGAGCAGTACTTC.